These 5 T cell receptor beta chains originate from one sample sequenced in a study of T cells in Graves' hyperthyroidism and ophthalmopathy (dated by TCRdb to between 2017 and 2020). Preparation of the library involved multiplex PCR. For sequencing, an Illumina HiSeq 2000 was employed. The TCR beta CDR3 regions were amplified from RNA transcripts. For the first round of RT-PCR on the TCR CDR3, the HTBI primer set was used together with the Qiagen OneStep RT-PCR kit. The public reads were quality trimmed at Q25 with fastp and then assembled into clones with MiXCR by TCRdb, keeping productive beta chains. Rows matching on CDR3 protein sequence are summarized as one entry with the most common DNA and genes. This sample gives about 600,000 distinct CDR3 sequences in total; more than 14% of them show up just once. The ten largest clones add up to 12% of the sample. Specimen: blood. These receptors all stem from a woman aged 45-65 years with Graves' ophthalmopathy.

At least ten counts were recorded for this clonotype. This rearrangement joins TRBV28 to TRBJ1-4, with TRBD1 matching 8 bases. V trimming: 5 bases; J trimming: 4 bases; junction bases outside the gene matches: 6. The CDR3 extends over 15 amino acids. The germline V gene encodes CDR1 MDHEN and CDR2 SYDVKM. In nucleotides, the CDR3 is TGTGCCAGCAGTCCGAGGACAGGGATTAATGAAAAACTGTTTTTT. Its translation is CASSPRTGINEKLFF.

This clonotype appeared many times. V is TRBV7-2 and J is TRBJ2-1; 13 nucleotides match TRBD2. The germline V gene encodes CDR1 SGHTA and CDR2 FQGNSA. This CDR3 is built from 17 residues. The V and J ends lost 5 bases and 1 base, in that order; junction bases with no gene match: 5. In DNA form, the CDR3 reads TGTGCCAGCAGCACTAGGACTAGCGGGAGTTCCTACAATGAGCAGTTCTTC. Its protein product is CASSTRTSGSSYNEQFF.

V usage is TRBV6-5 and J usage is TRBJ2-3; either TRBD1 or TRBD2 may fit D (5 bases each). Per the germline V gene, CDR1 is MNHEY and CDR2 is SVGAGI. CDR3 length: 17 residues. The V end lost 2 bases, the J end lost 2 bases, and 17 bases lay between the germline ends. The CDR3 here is CASSYPLVKGTTDTQYF. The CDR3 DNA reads TGTGCCAGCAGTTACCCGCTAGTGAAGGGGACCACAGATACGCAGTATTTT.

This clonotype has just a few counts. The CDR3 coding sequence is TGCAGTGCTAGCCCTCTAGGAGCGGGAGGGGGGGATGAGCAGTTCTTC. It is translated as CSASPLGAGGGDEQFF. The chain has TRBV20-1 and TRBJ2-1; 10 bases line up with TRBD2. J lost 8 bases, V lost 3 bases, and 13 bases had no gene match. There are 16 residues in the CDR3. Per the germline V gene, CDR1 is DFQATT and CDR2 is SNEGSKA (reference sequence).

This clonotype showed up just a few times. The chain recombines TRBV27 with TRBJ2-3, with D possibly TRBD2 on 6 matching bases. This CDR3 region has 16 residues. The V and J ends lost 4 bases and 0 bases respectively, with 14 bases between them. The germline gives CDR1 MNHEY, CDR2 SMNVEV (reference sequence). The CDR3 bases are TGTGCCAGCAGTTGGGGTCGCGGGACTAGCACAGATACGCAGTATTTT. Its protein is CASSWGRGTSTDTQYF.